The 20 T cell receptor beta chains in this list originate from one sample, sequenced in a study of high-grade serous ovarian cancer treatment subgroups. The tumor samples were collected prior to definitive surgery or chemotherapy. Clones were read by immunoSEQ multiplex PCR, and TCRdb kept only the in-frame ones, dropping some. The repertoire includes under 3,000 clones, around 80% of them detected once, and about 9.4% sits in the top ten. Sequencing was performed on tumor tissue. The receptor set was obtained from a human donor with high-grade serous ovarian cancer.

This clone was recorded only once. The V and J genes are TRBV30 and TRBJ2-5, with 15 bases fitting TRBD2. The J call may be faulty, since TRBJ2-7 better matches the DNA end. This CDR3 has 15 amino acids. CDR1 is GTSNPN, CDR2 SVGIG, per germline (reference sequence). CDR3 protein: CAWSAGLAGGYEQYF. CDR3 sequence (DNA): TGTGCCTGGAGTGCGGGACTAGCGGGGGGTTACGAGCAGTACTTC.

The chain is built from TRBV27 and TRBJ2-7, with D possibly matching TRBD2 (5 bases). CDR3 length: 16 amino acids. Germline V gene data show CDR1 as MNHEY and CDR2 as SMNVEV (reference sequence). The germline V and J ends were trimmed by 0 bases and 0 bases, with 12 bases remaining between them. The CDR3 nucleotides are TGTGCCAGCAGTTTATCGGTTACTGGGAGCTCCTACGAGCAGTACTTC. It translates to CASSLSVTGSSYEQYF.

This clone has a single count. The chain combines TRBV6-1 with TRBJ2-5; TRBD2 agrees at 12 bases. The V segment lost 8 bases and the J segment 11 bases; nucleotides outside the gene matches: 15. Germline V gene data show CDR1 as MNHNS and CDR2 as SASEGT. The CDR3 extends over 15 amino acids. The CDR3 sequence: CASFAVLAGGREQYF. CDR3 coding DNA: TGTGCCAGCTTTGCGGTACTAGCGGGAGGTCGGGAGCAGTACTTC.

This clone was observed a few times. The chain has TRBV6-1 and TRBJ1-3; D remains ambiguous. Deletions cut 0 bases from V and 3 bases from J, with 9 bases between. There are 15 residues in the CDR3. Germline-derived CDR1 and CDR2 are MNHNS and SASEGT. The CDR3, as DNA: TGTGCCAGCAGTGAAGCCGGGGAAGGTGGAAACACCATATATTTT. This codes for CASSEAGEGGNTIYF.

For the CDR3, the DNA is TGTGCCAGCAGTGAAGGACAGGGGGGCACTGAAGCTTTCTTT. As protein: CASSEGQGGTEAFF. The rearrangement links TRBV2 to TRBJ1-1, with 9 bases identical to TRBD1. The V gene's germline CDR1 is SNHLY and CDR2 FYNNEI. After removal of 1 base from V and 4 bases from J, the junction contained 1 base not matched to a gene. The CDR3 extends over 14 amino acids.

The chain recombines TRBV30 with TRBJ2-1, with no clear D. Germline-derived CDR1 and CDR2 are GTSNPN and SVGIG (reference sequence). V gave up 4 bases and J gave up 0 bases, with 7 bases separating them. This CDR3 is 13 amino acids long. The CDR3 loop reads CAWTPSSYNEQFF. CDR3 nucleotide sequence: TGTGCCTGGACACCCAGCTCCTACAATGAGCAGTTCTTC.

J is TRBJ1-1 and V is TRBV9, with no clear D. Trimming cost V 4 bases and J 3 bases, with 16 bases left between them. Germline loops: CDR1 SGDLS, CDR2 YYNGEE. The CDR3 runs to 15 residues. CDR3 DNA sequence: TGTGCCAGCAGCCCCCCGCCCGGGAGTGACACTGAAGCTTTCTTT. The encoded protein is CASSPPPGSDTEAFF.

The V gene is TRBV7-8, the J gene TRBJ2-2; 9 positions agree with TRBD1. With V trimmed by 5 bases and J by 4 bases, 5 bases remained unmatched. This CDR3 has 15 residues. The germline V gene has CDR1 SGHVS and CDR2 FQNEAQ. The CDR3 sequence is CASSTGQGLTGELFF. CDR3 DNA sequence: TGTGCCAGCAGCACGGGACAGGGCCTCACCGGGGAGCTGTTTTTT.

The chain links TRBV9 to TRBJ2-1, with 12 bases matching TRBD2. Germline CDR1 SGDLS, CDR2 YYNGEE. The CDR3 extends over 17 amino acids. Losses at the gene ends were 4 bases for V and 4 bases for J; bases not matched to a gene: 9. CDR3 nucleotides: TGTGCCAGCAGCCTCCTCTCTAGCGGGAGGGGTTACAATGAGCAGTTCTTC. It encodes CASSLLSSGRGYNEQFF.

The chain recombines TRBV29-1 with TRBJ2-3, with a weak D call TRBD2 (5 bases). Per the germline V gene, CDR1 is SQVTM and CDR2 is ANQGSEA. With 4 bases removed from V and 4 bases from J, the gap between germline ends came to 12 bases. The CDR3 totals 13 residues. CDR3 sequence (DNA): TGCAGCGTTGCGGGCCACGGGGCAGATACGCAGTATTTT. It encodes CSVAGHGADTQYF.

The rearrangement uses TRBV19 and TRBJ2-3, with D perhaps matching TRBD1 or TRBD2 (7 bases each). V gave up 4 bases and J gave up 6 bases, with 20 bases separating them. Germline loops: CDR1 LNHDA, CDR2 SQIVND (reference sequence). There are 16 residues in the CDR3. The CDR3 bases are TGTGCCAGTAGTAACGGCTACAGACAGGGAGGGGATACGCAGTATTTT. It codes for CASSNGYRQGGDTQYF.

This clone was seen a handful of times. This chain uses TRBV6-1 with TRBJ2-7, with a possible D match to TRBD1 (6 bases). This CDR3 has 13 residues. Germline-derived CDR1 and CDR2 are MNHNS and SASEGT. Trimming removed 5 bases at V and 6 bases at J, with 14 bases between. CDR3 bases: TGTGCCAGCAGTCAGACAGACAGGTCCGAGCAGTACTTC. It codes for CASSQTDRSEQYF.

The gene calls are TRBV6-6 and TRBJ2-3; TRBD2 agrees at 8 bases. V lost 6 bases to trimming and J lost 10 bases; unmatched junction nucleotides: 9. Germline loops: CDR1 MNHNY, CDR2 SVGAGI (reference sequence). The CDR3 is 13 amino acids. The CDR3, as DNA: TGTGCCAGCAGAAGCTTAGCGGGAATGGCGCAGTATTTT. Its protein is CASRSLAGMAQYF.

The chain uses TRBV6-9 and TRBJ2-1; maybe TRBD2 (6 bases). With 6 bases removed from V and 5 bases from J, the gap between germline ends came to 17 bases. Per germline, CDR1 MNHGY and CDR2 SVAAGI. This CDR3 has 15 residues. The CDR3 nucleotides are TGTGCCAGCAGAACAACGGCACTAGCCGACAATGAGCAGTTCTTC. As protein: CASRTTALADNEQFF.

The J gene is TRBJ2-7, the V gene TRBV5-4; TRBD1 matches 9 bases. The ends lost 4 bases at V and 7 bases at J; junction bases unmatched: 0. This CDR3 comprises 11 residues. CDR1 is SGHNT, CDR2 YYREEE, per germline (reference sequence). The CDR3 DNA reads as TGTGCCAGCAGCGGGACAGGGGAGCAGTACTTC. Protein sequence: CASSGTGEQYF.

This clone was observed a single time. The V call is TRBV4-1, the J call TRBJ2-5; D is undetermined. With the DNA end fitting TRBJ2-7 better, the J assignment may be wrong. The CDR3 has 12 amino acids. Germline V gene sequence: CDR1 MGHRA, CDR2 YSYEKL. CDR3 in amino acids: CASSQRTDEQYF. CDR3 nucleotides: TGCGCCAGCAGCCAACGGACGGACGAGCAGTACTTC.

This clone was detected only once. V and J are TRBV28 and TRBJ2-1; D remains ambiguous. The CDR3 runs to 11 residues. Trimming took 6 bases from V and 14 from J, leaving 14 bases between them. Germline loops: CDR1 MDHEN, CDR2 SYDVKM. The CDR3 region has the DNA TGTGCCAGCAGCCTCGGACCCTCCAAGTTCTTC. Protein sequence: CASSLGPSKFF.

The chain combines TRBV5-5 with TRBJ2-6; the D is unclear. The CDR3 runs 15 residues. Germline V gives CDR1 SGHKS, CDR2 YYEKEE (reference sequence). V lost 0 bases to trimming and J lost 0 bases, with 4 bases between them. Here the CDR3 reads CASSLGGSGANVLTF. CDR3 DNA: TGTGCCAGCAGCTTGGGCGGCTCTGGGGCCAACGTCCTGACTTTC.

The genes are TRBV2 and TRBJ2-5, with 16 positions matching TRBD2. The CDR3 spans 17 residues. The V gene end was trimmed by 4 bases and the J gene end by 7 bases; junction bases not matched to a gene: 9. Germline values: CDR1 SNHLY, CDR2 FYNNEI. This chain's CDR3 is CASSAPGLAGGPGTQYF. The CDR3 DNA reads as TGTGCCAGCAGTGCCCCGGGACTAGCGGGAGGGCCAGGGACCCAGTACTTC.

This clone occurred a few times. This chain uses TRBV27 with TRBJ1-5, with 9 bases aligning to TRBD1. CDR1 and CDR2 from the germline V gene are MNHEY and SMNVEV (reference sequence). Trimming cost V 6 bases and J 7 bases; bases outside gene matches: 10. This CDR3 spans 15 amino acids. The CDR3 DNA follows: TGTGCCAGCAGCGCAACAGGGGGCGGGGGACAGCCCCAGCATTTT. Protein sequence: CASSATGGGGQPQHF.